Listed here is a single T cell receptor beta chain. Generated by immunoSEQ multiplex PCR, the TCRdb table keeps only in-frame clones and is missing some. The sample has 60,000 or so clones, 81% seen once. The entry originates in a study of PD-L1 blockade in urothelial cancer. Time point described: pretreatment peripheral blood. V dropped 0 bases and J dropped 5; count of bases not matched to a gene: 7. CDR1 and CDR2 from the germline V gene are SGHRS and YFSETQ. The CDR3 spans 16 residues. V is TRBV5-1 and J is TRBJ1-4; 7 bases match TRBD1. This sequence originates from a man in his 70s with urothelial cancer. The starting material was PBMCs, obtained around atezolizumab (anti-PD-L1) treatment. CDR3 DNA: TGCGCCAGCAGCTTGGGAACAGGGGCCGTCAATGAAAAACTGTTTTTT. It codes for CASSLGTGAVNEKLFF.